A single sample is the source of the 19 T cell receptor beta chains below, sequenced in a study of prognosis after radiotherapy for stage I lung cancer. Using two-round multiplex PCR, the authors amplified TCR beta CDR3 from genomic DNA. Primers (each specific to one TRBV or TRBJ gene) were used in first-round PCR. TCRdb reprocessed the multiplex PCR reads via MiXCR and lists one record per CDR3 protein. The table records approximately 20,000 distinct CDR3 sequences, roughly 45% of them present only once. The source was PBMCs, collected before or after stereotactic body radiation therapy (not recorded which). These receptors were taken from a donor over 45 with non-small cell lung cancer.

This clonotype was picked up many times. The CDR3 DNA sequence: TGTGCCATCAACGGACTAGCGGGAAGCCCAGATACGCAGTATTTT. Its protein is CAINGLAGSPDTQYF. The chain uses TRBV10-3 and TRBJ2-3; the match to TRBD2 covers 12 bases. With 7 bases clipped from V and 4 bases from J, the junction kept 6 bases outside the gene matches. Germline V gene sequence: CDR1 ENHRY, CDR2 SYGVKD. The CDR3 covers 15 residues.

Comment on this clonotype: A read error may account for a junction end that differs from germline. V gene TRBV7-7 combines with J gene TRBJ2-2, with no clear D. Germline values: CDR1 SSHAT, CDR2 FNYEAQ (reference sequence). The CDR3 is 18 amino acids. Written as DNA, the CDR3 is TGTGCCAGCAGCTTAGCGGGTAGCTGGGCGTCTAACACCTGGGAGCTGTTTTTT. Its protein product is CASSLAGSWASNTWELFF. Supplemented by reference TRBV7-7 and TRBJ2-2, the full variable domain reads GAGVSQSPRYKVTKRGQDVTLRCDPISSHATLYWYQQALGQGPEFLTYFNYEAQPDKSGLPSDRFSAERPEGSISTLTIQRTEQRDSAMYRCASSLAGSWASNTWELFFGEGSRLTVL.

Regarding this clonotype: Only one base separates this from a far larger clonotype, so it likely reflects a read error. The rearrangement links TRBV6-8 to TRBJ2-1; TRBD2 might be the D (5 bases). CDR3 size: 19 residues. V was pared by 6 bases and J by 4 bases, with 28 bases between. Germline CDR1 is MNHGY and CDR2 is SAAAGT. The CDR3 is CASRLQVVVRSWTYNEQFF. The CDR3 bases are TGTGCCAGCAGACTACAAGTGGTTGTGCGGAGTTGGACTTACAATGAGCAGTTCTTC.

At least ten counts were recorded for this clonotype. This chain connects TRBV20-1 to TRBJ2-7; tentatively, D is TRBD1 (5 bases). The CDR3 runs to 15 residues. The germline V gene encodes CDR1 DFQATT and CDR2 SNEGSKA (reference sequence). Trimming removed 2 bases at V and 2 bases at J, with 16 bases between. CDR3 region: CSARRTPGNPYEQYF. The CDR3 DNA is TGCAGTGCTAGAAGGACACCTGGAAATCCCTACGAGCAGTACTTC.

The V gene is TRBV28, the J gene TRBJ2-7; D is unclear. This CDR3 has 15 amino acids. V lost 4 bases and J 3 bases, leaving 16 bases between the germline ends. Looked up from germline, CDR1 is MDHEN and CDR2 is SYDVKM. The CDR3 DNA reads TGTGCCAGCAGTTACTCCTCCGGGTCTCACTACGAGCAGTACTTC. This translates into CASSYSSGSHYEQYF.

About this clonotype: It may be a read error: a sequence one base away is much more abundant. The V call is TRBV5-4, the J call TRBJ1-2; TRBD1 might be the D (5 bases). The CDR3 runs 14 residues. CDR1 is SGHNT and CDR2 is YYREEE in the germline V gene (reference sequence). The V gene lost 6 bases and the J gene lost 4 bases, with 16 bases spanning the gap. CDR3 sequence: CASIPEGSGYGYTF. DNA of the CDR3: TGTGCCAGCATCCCCGAGGGGTCCGGCTATGGCTACACCTTC.

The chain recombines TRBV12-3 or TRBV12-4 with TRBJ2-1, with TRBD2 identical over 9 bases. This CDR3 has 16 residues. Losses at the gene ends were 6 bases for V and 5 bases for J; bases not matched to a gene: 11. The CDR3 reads CASSLRWTSANNEQFF. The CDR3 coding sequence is TGTGCCAGCAGCTTGAGATGGACTAGCGCCAACAATGAGCAGTTCTTC.

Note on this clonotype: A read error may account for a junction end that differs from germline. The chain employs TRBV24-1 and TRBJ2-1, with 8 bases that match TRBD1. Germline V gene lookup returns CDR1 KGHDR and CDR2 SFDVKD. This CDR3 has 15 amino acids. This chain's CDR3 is CAASGQGQVFYEQFF. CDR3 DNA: TGTGCCGCCAGTGGGCAGGGACAGGTATTTTATGAGCAGTTCTTC.

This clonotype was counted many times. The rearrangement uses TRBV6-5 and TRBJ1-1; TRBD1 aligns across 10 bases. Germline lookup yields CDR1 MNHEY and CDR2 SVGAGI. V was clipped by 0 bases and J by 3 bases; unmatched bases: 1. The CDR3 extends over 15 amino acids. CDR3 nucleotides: TGTGCCAGCAGTTACTCGACAGGGGGCTACACTGAAGCTTTCTTT. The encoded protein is CASSYSTGGYTEAFF.

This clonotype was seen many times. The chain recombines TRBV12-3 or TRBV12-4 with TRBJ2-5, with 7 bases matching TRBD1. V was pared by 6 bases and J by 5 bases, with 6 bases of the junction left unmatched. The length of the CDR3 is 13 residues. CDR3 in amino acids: CASSRDRRETQYF. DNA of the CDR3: TGTGCCAGCAGCCGGGACAGAAGGGAGACCCAGTACTTC.

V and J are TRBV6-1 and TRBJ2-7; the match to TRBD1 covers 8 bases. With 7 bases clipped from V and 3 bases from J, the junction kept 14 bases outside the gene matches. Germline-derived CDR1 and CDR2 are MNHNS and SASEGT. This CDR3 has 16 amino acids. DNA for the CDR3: TGTGCCAGCATCCTTGGACTCCCAACAGGGGGCTACGAGCAGTACTTC. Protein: CASILGLPTGGYEQYF.

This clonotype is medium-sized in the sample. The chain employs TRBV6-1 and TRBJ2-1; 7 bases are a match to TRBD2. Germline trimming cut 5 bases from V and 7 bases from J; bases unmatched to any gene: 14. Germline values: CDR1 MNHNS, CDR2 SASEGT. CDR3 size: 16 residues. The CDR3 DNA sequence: TGTGCCAGCAGTACCCGGGGAGGGGTTGTTAGAAATGAGCAGTTCTTC. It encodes CASSTRGGVVRNEQFF.

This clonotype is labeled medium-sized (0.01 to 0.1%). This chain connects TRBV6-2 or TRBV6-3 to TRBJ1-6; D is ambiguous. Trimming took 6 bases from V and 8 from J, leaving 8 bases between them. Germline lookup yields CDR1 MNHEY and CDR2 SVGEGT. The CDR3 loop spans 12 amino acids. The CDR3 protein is CASSQRDSPLHF. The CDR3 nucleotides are TGTGCCAGCAGCCAACGCGATTCACCCCTCCACTTT.

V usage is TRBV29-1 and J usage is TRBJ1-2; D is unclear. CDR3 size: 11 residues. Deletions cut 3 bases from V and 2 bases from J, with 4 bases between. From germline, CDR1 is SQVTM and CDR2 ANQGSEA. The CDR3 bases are TGCAGCGTTGACAAAAACTATGGCTACACCTTC. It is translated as CSVDKNYGYTF.

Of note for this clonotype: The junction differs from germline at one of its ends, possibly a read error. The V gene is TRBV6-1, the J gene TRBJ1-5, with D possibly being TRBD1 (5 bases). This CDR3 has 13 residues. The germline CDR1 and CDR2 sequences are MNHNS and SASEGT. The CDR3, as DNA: TGTGCCGCGGGGGAGTGTAGCAATCATCCCCAGCATTTT. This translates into CAAGECSNHPQHF.

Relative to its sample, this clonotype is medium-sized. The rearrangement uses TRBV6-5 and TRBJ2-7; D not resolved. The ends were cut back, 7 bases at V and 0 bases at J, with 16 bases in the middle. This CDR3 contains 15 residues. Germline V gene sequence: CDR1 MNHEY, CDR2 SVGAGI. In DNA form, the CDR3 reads TGTGCCAGCACGACCCGAGGAACGACCTCCTACGAGCAGTACTTC. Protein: CASTTRGTTSYEQYF.

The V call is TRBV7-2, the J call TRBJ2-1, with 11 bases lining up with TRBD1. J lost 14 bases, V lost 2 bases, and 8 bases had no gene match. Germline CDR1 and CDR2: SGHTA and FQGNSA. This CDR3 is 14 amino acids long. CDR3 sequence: CASSLSMGTGGKFF. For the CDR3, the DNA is TGTGCCAGCAGCTTATCAATGGGGACAGGGGGTAAGTTCTTC.

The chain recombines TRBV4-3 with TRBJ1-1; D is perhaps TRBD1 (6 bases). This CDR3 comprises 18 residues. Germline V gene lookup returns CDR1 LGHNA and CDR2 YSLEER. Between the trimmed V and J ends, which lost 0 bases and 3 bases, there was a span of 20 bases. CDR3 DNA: TGCGCCAGCAGCCAAGATACCAGGGTGAGGGGGTCGGACACTGAAGCTTTCTTT. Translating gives CASSQDTRVRGSDTEAFF.

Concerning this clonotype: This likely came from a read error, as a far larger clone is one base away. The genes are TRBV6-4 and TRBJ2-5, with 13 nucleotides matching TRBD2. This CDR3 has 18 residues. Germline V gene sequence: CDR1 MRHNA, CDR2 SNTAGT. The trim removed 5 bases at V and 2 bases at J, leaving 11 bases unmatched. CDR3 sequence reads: CASSYWTSGGRIQETQYF. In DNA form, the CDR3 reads TGTGCCAGCAGTTACTGGACTAGCGGGGGCCGGATACAAGAGACCCAGTACTTC.